The 26 T cell receptor beta chains given below trace back to one sample, sequenced in a study of T-cell reconstitution after alpha-beta-depleted transplantation in children. Library preparation (for TCRbeta) was performed with unique molecular identifiers. Via MiXCR, TCRdb re-called the PCR reads, giving one row per CDR3 protein. The sample has about 870,000 distinct CDR3 sequences; roughly 15% are singletons. Sequenced here: PBMCs, mostly from graft donor cells, sampled 360 days after TCRalphabeta/CD19-depleted stem cell transplant. These receptors all stem from a male patient aged 5 to 17 who had a stem cell transplant for acute lymphoblastic leukemia, so the T cells may come from the graft donor.

This clonotype has just a few counts. The chain employs TRBV11-2 and TRBJ2-5, with 8 bases matching TRBD2. V was clipped by 2 bases and J by 3 bases; unmatched bases: 5. Germline V gives CDR1 SGHAT, CDR2 FQNNGV. The CDR3 has 15 residues. The CDR3 loop reads CASSLIRGLEETQYF. CDR3 in DNA: TGTGCCAGCAGCTTAATTCGGGGACTAGAAGAGACCCAGTACTTC.

This clonotype was seen only once. One end of the junction does not line up with germline, which may come from a read error. V gene TRBV6-1 combines with J gene TRBJ2-3, with D perhaps given as TRBD1 or TRBD2 (7 bases each). The CDR3 loop spans 12 amino acids. Germline values: CDR1 MNHNS, CDR2 SASEGT. The CDR3 coding sequence is TGTGCCAGCACCTACTGGCAGGGGGGGTGGAATTTT. Its protein product is CASTYWQGGWNF.

This clonotype was picked up many times. The chain uses TRBV4-1 and TRBJ2-5; D is uncertain. The CDR3 has 14 amino acids. Trimming pared 2 bases from V and 4 bases from J, leaving 11 bases between. CDR1 is MGHRA, CDR2 YSYEKL, per germline. The CDR3 DNA reads TGCGCCAGCAGCCAACTTTTTGTCTCAGAGACCCAGTACTTC. It yields the protein CASSQLFVSETQYF.

The genes are TRBV12-3 or TRBV12-4 and TRBJ2-2, with a possible D match to TRBD2 (9 bases). V was cut by 4 bases and J by 6 bases, with 24 bases left in between. The CDR3 spans 18 residues. CDR3 protein: CASSSRGREGTSAGELFF. For the CDR3, the DNA is TGTGCCAGCAGTTCCAGGGGGCGGGAGGGCACGTCGGCCGGGGAGCTGTTTTTT.

The rearrangement joins TRBV2 to TRBJ2-7; a weak D match, TRBD2 (6 bases). V gave up 4 bases and J gave up 6 bases, with 13 bases separating them. The CDR3 runs to 13 residues. From germline, CDR1 is SNHLY and CDR2 FYNNEI. The CDR3 nucleotides read TGTGCCAGCAGTGGATTGGGGGGTGCCGAGCAGTACTTC. The encoded protein is CASSGLGGAEQYF.

The chain employs TRBV12-3 or TRBV12-4 and TRBJ2-2; 9 bases match TRBD2. V was pared by 6 bases and J by 2 bases, with 7 bases of the junction left unmatched. The CDR3 totals 16 residues. The CDR3 DNA reads as TGTGCCAGCAGGCTGACTAGCGGAGTTAACACCGGGGAGCTGTTTTTT. It specifies CASRLTSGVNTGELFF.

The V and J genes are TRBV4-1 and TRBJ1-5; D ambiguous. The CDR3 runs 14 residues. The V and J ends lost 3 bases and 3 bases respectively, with 9 bases between them. Germline loops: CDR1 MGHRA, CDR2 YSYEKL. The CDR3 region has the DNA TGCGCCAGCAGCCACTTACGGAACAATCAGCCCCAGCATTTT. Residues: CASSHLRNNQPQHF.

The chain carries TRBV29-1 and TRBJ2-7, with a tentative D call TRBD1 (6 bases). The CDR3 spans 12 residues. Trimming pared 7 bases from V and 4 bases from J, leaving 14 bases between. Germline V gene sequence: CDR1 SQVTM, CDR2 ANQGSEA. CDR3 coding DNA: TGCAGCGCCCGCCATCAGGGGTACGAGCAGTACTTC. It yields the protein CSARHQGYEQYF.

V is TRBV9 and J is TRBJ2-7; 11 nucleotides align to TRBD2. V trimming: 4 bases; J trimming: 2 bases; junction bases outside the gene matches: 5. The CDR3 length is 15 residues. The germline V gene has CDR1 SGDLS and CDR2 YYNGEE. The DNA of the CDR3 is TGTGCCAGCAGCCCCCTTAGCGGGAGGGCCTACGAGCAGTACTTC. Translation: CASSPLSGRAYEQYF. The entire variable domain, with the rest obtained from reference TRBV9 and TRBJ2-7, is as follows: DSGVTQTPKHLITATGQRVTLRCSPRSGDLSVYWYQQSLDQGLQFLIQYYNGEERAKGNILERFSAQQFPDLHSELNLSSLELGDSALYFCASSPLSGRAYEQYFGPGTRLTVT.

This clonotype has just a few counts. V is TRBV5-1 and J is TRBJ2-5, with D maybe TRBD1 (5 bases). CDR3 length: 14 amino acids. The germline V gene has CDR1 SGHRS and CDR2 YFSETQ. V was cut by 0 bases and J by 3 bases, with 9 bases left in between. CDR3 amino acids: CASSLDQGKETQYF. The DNA for the CDR3 is TGCGCCAGCAGCTTGGACCAGGGAAAAGAGACCCAGTACTTC.

CDR3 sequence reads: CASSPYEGSTEAFF. The CDR3 nucleotides are TGTGCCAGCAGCCCGTACGAGGGAAGTACTGAAGCTTTCTTT. The chain links TRBV6-1 to TRBJ1-1; D is ambiguous. The CDR3 has 14 amino acids. In germline, CDR1 is MNHNS, CDR2 SASEGT. The V gene lost 6 bases and the J gene lost 5 bases, with 16 bases spanning the gap.

The gene calls are TRBV7-9 and TRBJ2-3, with D perhaps TRBD2 (5 bases). Between the trimmed V and J ends, which lost 5 bases and 2 bases, there was a span of 17 bases. This CDR3 has 16 amino acids. Per germline, CDR1 SEHNR and CDR2 FQNEAQ (reference sequence). In DNA form, the CDR3 reads TGTGCCAGCAGCCTCGCAGCTAGCACCCACACAGATACGCAGTATTTT. Amino acid sequence: CASSLAASTHTDTQYF. The full variable domain, with the rest looked up from reference TRBV7-9 and TRBJ2-3, is DTGVSQNPRHKITKRGQNVTFRCDPISEHNRLYWYRQTLGQGPEFLTYFQNEAQLEKSRLLSDRFSAERPKGSFSTLEIQRTEQGDSAMYLCASSLAASTHTDTQYFGPGTRLTVL.

The chain couples TRBV4-1 to TRBJ2-7; 7 bases align to TRBD2. The CDR3 length is 16 residues. The J segment lost 1 base and the V segment lost 0 bases, leaving 6 bases of the junction unmatched. Per the germline V gene, CDR1 is MGHRA and CDR2 is YSYEKL. The CDR3 DNA reads as TGCGCCAGCAGCCAAGAGGTCGGGCGGGAGTCCTACGAGCAGTACTTC. Its protein product is CASSQEVGRESYEQYF.

This rearrangement joins TRBV5-1 to TRBJ2-3, with D perhaps matching TRBD1 or TRBD2 (5 bases each). Trimming left V 2 bases short and J 4 bases short, with 17 bases between. The germline V gene has CDR1 SGHRS and CDR2 YFSETQ. The CDR3 has 16 amino acids. CDR3 amino acids: CASSFGEGRVADTQYF. The CDR3 DNA is TGCGCCAGCAGCTTTGGTGAGGGGCGCGTCGCAGATACGCAGTATTTT.

This chain's CDR3 is CARGPGLLNQPQHF. Here the CDR3 DNA reads TGTGCCAGGGGCCCGGGGCTCTTAAATCAGCCCCAGCATTTT. This sequence joins TRBV13 and TRBJ1-5, with D possibly TRBD1 on 5 matching bases. CDR3 length equals 14 residues. V lost 9 bases and J 4 bases, leaving 16 bases between the germline ends. The germline CDR1 and CDR2 sequences are PRHDT and FYEKMQ (reference sequence).

This clonotype was counted at least ten times. This rearrangement joins TRBV5-1 to TRBJ1-1, with 7 bases that match TRBD1. CDR3 size: 14 residues. The ends lost 5 bases at V and 3 bases at J; junction bases unmatched: 7. Germline CDR1 and CDR2: SGHRS and YFSETQ. CDR3 amino acids: CASSLGTDDTEAFF. The CDR3 DNA reads TGCGCCAGCAGTCTTGGGACAGACGACACTGAAGCTTTCTTT.

V usage is TRBV15 and J usage is TRBJ1-2, with D perhaps matching TRBD1 (5 bases). Germline V gene data show CDR1 as LNHNV and CDR2 as YYDKDF (reference sequence). Trimming removed 0 bases at V and 2 bases at J, with 13 bases between. This CDR3 is built from 16 residues. CDR3 amino acids: CATSREAGLANYGYTF. CDR3 DNA: TGTGCCACCAGCAGAGAGGCAGGGTTGGCCAACTATGGCTACACCTTC.

Ten or more counts support this clonotype. The V and J genes are TRBV7-9 and TRBJ2-7; D perhaps matches TRBD1 (6 bases). The CDR3 runs to 14 residues. Trimming left V 1 base short and J 3 bases short, with 10 bases between. Per the germline V gene, CDR1 is SEHNR and CDR2 is FQNEAQ (reference sequence). The CDR3 here is CASSLDGQYYEQYF. CDR3 DNA: TGTGCCAGCAGCTTAGACGGACAGTACTACGAGCAGTACTTC. The entire variable domain, with the rest obtained from reference TRBV7-9 and TRBJ2-7, is as follows: DTGVSQNPRHKITKRGQNVTFRCDPISEHNRLYWYRQTLGQGPEFLTYFQNEAQLEKSRLLSDRFSAERPKGSFSTLEIQRTEQGDSAMYLCASSLDGQYYEQYFGPGTRLTVT.

This chain joins TRBV4-1 and TRBJ2-6; D is ambiguous. The CDR3 runs to 15 residues. V lost 0 bases and J 3 bases, leaving 6 bases between the germline ends. In germline, CDR1 is MGHRA, CDR2 YSYEKL. DNA of the CDR3: TGCGCCAGCAGCCAAGACGGTTTTGGGGCCAACGTCCTGACTTTC. As protein: CASSQDGFGANVLTF.

CDR3 nucleotides: TGTGCCACCAGTGGGACCGGGACAGGGGATGACAATGAGCAGTTCTTC. Protein product: CATSGTGTGDDNEQFF. The genes are TRBV24-1 and TRBJ2-1, with 10 bases lining up with TRBD1. The CDR3 contains 16 residues. J lost 5 bases, V lost 5 bases, and 8 bases had no gene match. Germline assignment: CDR1 KGHDR and CDR2 SFDVKD.

The chain is built from TRBV6-5 and TRBJ2-6; perhaps TRBD1 as D (5 bases). Germline assignment: CDR1 MNHEY and CDR2 SVGAGI. This CDR3 is 18 amino acids long. V lost 0 bases, J lost 4 bases, and 16 bases lay in between. The CDR3 here is CASSYSGVQFTGANVLTF. DNA for the CDR3: TGTGCCAGCAGTTACTCAGGGGTCCAATTTACAGGGGCCAACGTCCTGACTTTC.

This clonotype was counted only a few times. The V gene is TRBV5-1, the J gene TRBJ2-3; 8 bases line up with TRBD2. V shed 4 bases and J 6 bases; nucleotides not matched to a gene: 10. Germline V gene data show CDR1 as SGHRS and CDR2 as YFSETQ. The CDR3 is 15 amino acids. The CDR3 region is CASSPPGLESDTQYF. The DNA of the CDR3 is TGCGCCAGCAGCCCGCCGGGACTAGAATCTGATACGCAGTATTTT.

This clonotype was seen more than once but under ten times. The chain uses TRBV12-3 or TRBV12-4 and TRBJ2-1; D ambiguous. V was clipped by 7 bases and J by 4 bases, with 11 bases between them. The CDR3 has 13 residues. CDR3 nucleotide sequence: TGTGCCAGCACCCACAGCGAGTACAATGAGCAGTTCTTC. Translated, it gives CASTHSEYNEQFF.

Only a few counts were recorded for this clonotype. The gene calls are TRBV20-1 and TRBJ2-3; 10 bases align to TRBD2. CDR1 is DFQATT and CDR2 is SNEGSKA in the germline V gene (reference sequence). CDR3 length: 15 residues. Germline trimming cut 6 bases from V and 3 bases from J; bases unmatched to any gene: 9. The chain's CDR3 is CSARGPSGRTDTQYF. The CDR3 bases are TGCAGTGCCCGGGGCCCTAGCGGGAGAACAGATACGCAGTATTTT.

The rearrangement uses TRBV2 and TRBJ1-1; 11 bases align to TRBD1. This CDR3 is built from 18 residues. Per the germline V gene, CDR1 is SNHLY and CDR2 is FYNNEI. V lost 3 bases and J lost 4; bases outside the gene matches: 13. The CDR3 is CASSEGQGETLLRTEAFF. The CDR3 nucleotides read TGTGCCAGCAGTGAGGGACAGGGGGAGACCCTCTTGCGCACTGAAGCTTTCTTT.

This clonotype was seen more than once but under ten times. The chain is built from TRBV5-5 and TRBJ2-2, with D possibly being TRBD2 (6 bases). The CDR3 runs to 18 residues. Germline CDR1 SGHKS, CDR2 YYEKEE (reference sequence). V was trimmed by 2 bases and J by 0 bases, leaving 17 bases between them. The CDR3 protein is CASSLRLAGKTNTGELFF. The CDR3 coding sequence is TGTGCCAGCAGCTTAAGGCTCGCGGGAAAGACGAACACCGGGGAGCTGTTTTTT.